The present TCR beta chain was sequenced within a study of T cell responses to AZD1222 COVID-19 vaccine. For the study at large: Doses given second, at about 4 or about 12 weeks, were pooled. Study outcomes and limitations: Of the AZD1222 recipients, only six were seropositive at baseline.

Generated by immunoSEQ multiplex PCR, the TCRdb table keeps only in-frame clones and is missing some. The repertoire holds about 69,000 clones, with about nine tenths as singletons. Note on this clone: Its specificity is unknown.

Here the sequenced sample was peripheral blood, taken on day 0 of AZD1222 vaccination. This clonotype was obtained from an adult in good health.

CDR3 protein: CASSSGTANGYTF. CDR3 DNA: TGTGCCAGCAGCTCCGGGACAGCTAATGGCTACACCTTC. The chain couples TRBV7-2 to TRBJ1-2, with 7 bases aligning to TRBD1. Looked up from germline, CDR1 is SGHTA and CDR2 is FQGNSA. The CDR3 is made up of 13 amino acids. The ends lost 4 bases at V and 6 bases at J; junction bases unmatched: 5.